This TCR beta chain originates from a study of graft-versus-host responses after intestinal transplantation. Turning to the study itself: Among the recipients, transplants were multivisceral, liver-intestinal, or isolated intestinal. Every recipient had anti-thymocyte globulin induction and three to four years of tacrolimus plus steroids.

Assay used: immunoSEQ multiplex PCR; TCRdb lists only in-frame clones, some missing. The sample holds some 100,000 clones, approximately 90% seen once. Whole-study findings and limits: Allograft clonal ratios (graft-versus-host to host-versus-graft) were high in patients who had graft-donor T cell macrochimerism. The study associated peak circulating GvH clone levels with early post-transplant HvG declines.

Per the germline V gene, CDR1 is SGHNT and CDR2 is YENEEA. Trimming cost V 0 bases and J 0 bases; bases outside gene matches: 7. The CDR3 sequence is 18 residues long. On this clone itself: The antigen remains unidentified.

The input for sequencing was unstimulated CD8+ T cells sorted from spleen or lymph node cells, taken before transplant. This clonotype was sampled from a human donor who was the organ donor for an intestinal transplant. The V and J genes are TRBV11-3 and TRBJ2-7, with TRBD2 matching 11 bases. In DNA form, the CDR3 reads TGTGCCAGCAGCTTAGATGGGAGACTAGCGGGGCTCTCCTACGAGCAGTACTTC. Its translation: CASSLDGRLAGLSYEQYF.